This T cell receptor (beta chain) came from a study of OX40 agonist ivuxolimab in advanced cancers. Study overall: The treatment was a fully human IgG2 OX40 agonist, ivuxolimab. Previous treatment with anti-PD-1, anti-PD-L1 or anti-CTLA-4 therapy was allowed; more than 35% had received some.

It was autoimmune disease history or systemic immunosuppression that excluded patients. Looked up from germline, CDR1 is LNHDA and CDR2 is SQIVND (reference sequence). This CDR3 has 17 residues. V lost 4 bases, J lost 3 bases, and 9 bases stayed unmatched. Details on this clone: Its antigen is still unknown.

Overall study results and limits: Normalized T-cell clonal expansion was also low in some nonresponders.

Data came from immunoSEQ multiplex PCR; TCRdb stores just in-frame clones and leaves some out. The sample yields around 60,000 clones, 80% to 90% seen once. The sequence was collected from an adult with an advanced solid tumor such as melanoma, head and neck, liver or kidney cancer. Source: CD4+ or CD8+ T cells sorted from blood, taken in a trial of the OX40 agonist ivuxolimab. The V gene is TRBV19, the J gene TRBJ1-5, with TRBD1 matching over 10 bases. CDR3 sequence reads: CASSKGWTGGDNQPQHF. Written as DNA, the CDR3 is TGTGCCAGTAGTAAGGGATGGACAGGGGGAGACAATCAGCCCCAGCATTTT.